This T cell receptor (beta chain) comes out of a study of regulatory T cells in long-lasting Graves disease. Study-level results: Relative to new patients (under 1,000), persistent patients exhibited greater sharing of public clonotypes (around 3,000). Not thyroid tissue but only peripheral blood was studied.

The time point was: persistent/refractory GD, antithyroid drugs over 5 years with positive TRAb. The TCR library was prepared using RNA isolated from PBMCs. American Thyroid Association guidelines defined Graves' disease diagnosis. The EDTA tubes were filled with roughly 10 milliliters of drawn peripheral blood. HTBI primers from iRepertoire and Arm-PCR of CDR3 regions yielded the TCR beta libraries. TCRdb used MiXCR to reprocess the multiplex PCR reads, holding one entry per CDR3 protein. The sample lists roughly 400,000 distinct CDR3 sequences, less than 25% seen once, with 20% in the top ten. There are many counts of this clonotype. The antigen remains unidentified. CDR1 and CDR2 (germline): SNHLY, FYNNEI. V was pared by 7 bases and J by 4 bases, with 13 bases between. The CDR3 is made up of 13 amino acids.

Here the sequenced sample was peripheral blood mononuclear cells (PBMCs), taken when the disease was refractory, from a patient treated with antithyroid drugs. The gene calls are TRBV2 and TRBJ2-5, with D possibly TRBD2 on 5 matching bases. The receptor comes from a female donor with Graves disease. The CDR3: CASNPGIGETQYF. CDR3 sequence (DNA): TGTGCCAGCAACCCGGGGATTGGAGAGACCCAGTACTTC. Together with reference TRBV2 and TRBJ2-5, the CDR3 gives the full variable domain: EPEVTQTPSHQVTQMGQEVILRCVPISNHLYFYWYRQILGQKVEFLVSFYNNEISEKSEIFDDQFSVERPDGSNFTLKIRSTKLEDSAMYFCASNPGIGETQYFGPGTRLLVL.